The 13 T cell receptor beta chains listed next were all sequenced from one sample in a study of beta chain features in type 1 diabetes. Sequenced material consisted of expressed TCRB transcripts (all of the isolated RNA was reverse transcribed). Repertoires were generated with immunoSEQ multiplex PCR, while TCRdb's copy carries only in-frame clones and drops some. The sample has under 900,000 clones; about a sixth are singletons. The specimen sequenced was naive CD4+ T cells from blood. The receptors derive from a woman aged 18-30 years in good health.

This clone appeared a few times. V is TRBV2 and J is TRBJ2-2; D remains ambiguous. V was trimmed by 11 bases and J by 3 bases, leaving 4 bases between them. Germline CDR1 is SNHLY and CDR2 is FYNNEI. The CDR3 is 10 residues long. The chain's CDR3 is CARHTGELFF. Written as DNA, the CDR3 is TGTGCCCGCCACACCGGGGAGCTGTTTTTT.

This clone appeared a few times. This chain joins TRBV2 and TRBJ2-2; TRBD1 matches at 7 bases. The CDR3 loop spans 13 amino acids. V shed 6 bases and J 5 bases; nucleotides not matched to a gene: 3. Germline loops: CDR1 SNHLY, CDR2 FYNNEI. The CDR3 region has the DNA TGTGCCAGCAGCCTGACAGGGACCGGGGAGCTGTTTTTT. Translating it yields CASSLTGTGELFF.

This clone was counted only a few times. Here the CDR3 DNA reads TGTGCCAGCAGTTTGGGGGGTAGTGGCACCGGGGAGCTGTTTTTT. Translated: CASSLGGSGTGELFF. The rearrangement links TRBV28 to TRBJ2-2; D might be TRBD2 (6 bases). The V gene lost 3 bases and the J gene lost 4 bases, with 12 bases spanning the gap. The CDR3 is made up of 15 amino acids. Germline CDR1 MDHEN, CDR2 SYDVKM.

In its sample, this clone was seen many times. This sequence joins TRBV7-9 and TRBJ2-1; no clear D gene. From germline, CDR1 is SEHNR and CDR2 FQNEAQ (reference sequence). The CDR3 is made up of 12 amino acids. Trimming took off 6 bases at V and 7 bases at J, with 10 bases between the two ends. This CDR3 is CASSVGWNEQFF. As DNA, the CDR3 is TGTGCCAGCAGTGTGGGATGGAATGAGCAGTTCTTC.

This clone was detected a few times. The chain couples TRBV9 to TRBJ1-4; no clear D gene. The CDR3 loop spans 12 amino acids. V was shortened by 3 bases and J by 8 bases, with 8 bases between the two germline ends. CDR1 and CDR2 (germline): SGDLS, YYNGEE. The CDR3 region is CASSEGEEKLFF. DNA for the CDR3: TGTGCCAGCAGCGAGGGCGAGGAAAAACTGTTTTTT.

This clone has just a few counts. The CDR3 DNA reads TGTGCCAGCAGCTTGGGATGGAGCGTAGAATCCTACGAGCAGTACTTC. It specifies CASSLGWSVESYEQYF. This rearrangement joins TRBV5-5 to TRBJ2-7; unclear D gene. CDR1 and CDR2 (germline): SGHKS, YYEKEE (reference sequence). Trimming removed 0 bases at V and 1 base at J, with 14 bases between. The CDR3 is 16 amino acids.

This clone was detected a few times. This chain connects TRBV19 to TRBJ1-5, with D maybe TRBD1 (6 bases). CDR3 length: 14 amino acids. V was pared by 9 bases and J by 7 bases, with 19 bases between. The germline CDR1 and CDR2 sequences are LNHDA and SQIVND (reference sequence). CDR3 DNA sequence: TGTGCCAGCCAGCCTCTGGGGGCTTGGCAGCCCCAGCATTTT. It translates to CASQPLGAWQPQHF.

V is TRBV18 and J is TRBJ1-4, with D possibly being TRBD1 (5 bases). The CDR3 covers 13 residues. V shed 4 bases and J shed 4 bases, with 7 bases lying between them. Germline-derived CDR1 and CDR2 are KGHSH and LQKENI. CDR3 protein: CASSQGINEKLFF. CDR3 DNA: TGTGCCAGCTCACAGGGGATTAATGAAAAACTGTTTTTT.

The genes are TRBV7-8 and TRBJ2-3; a possible D gene is TRBD1 (5 bases). Between the trimmed V and J ends, which lost 3 bases and 2 bases, there was a span of 9 bases. The CDR3 is 14 residues long. Germline CDR1 reads SGHVS; CDR2 reads FQNEAQ. The CDR3 DNA sequence: TGTGCCAGCAGCTTTGAACAGGACACAGATACGCAGTATTTT. This sequence encodes CASSFEQDTDTQYF.

This clone was counted between two and nine times. This chain uses TRBV6-6 with TRBJ2-7; TRBD1 matches 8 bases. The CDR3 has 12 residues. Germline V gene lookup returns CDR1 MNHNY and CDR2 SVGAGI (reference sequence). The trim removed 5 bases at V and 6 bases at J, leaving 3 bases unmatched. This chain's CDR3 is CASSRTGGEQYF. DNA of the CDR3: TGTGCCAGCAGTCGTACAGGGGGCGAGCAGTACTTC.

The chain employs TRBV19 and TRBJ2-4, with 12 bases lining up with TRBD1. This CDR3 contains 16 residues. From germline, CDR1 is LNHDA and CDR2 SQIVND (reference sequence). Trimming took 1 base from V and 9 from J; bases not matched to a gene: 7. CDR3 amino acids: CASSIARDRGRTIQYF. The CDR3 nucleotides read TGTGCCAGTAGTATAGCCCGGGACAGGGGGCGGACCATTCAGTACTTC.

This clone was picked up a small number of times. The CDR3 DNA reads TGCAGCGTCGGGGGAGAGTACGAGCAGTACTTC. Protein: CSVGGEYEQYF. V usage is TRBV29-1 and J usage is TRBJ2-7, with D tentatively TRBD2 (6 bases). The CDR3 has 11 amino acids. Germline V gene sequence: CDR1 SQVTM, CDR2 ANQGSEA. The V gene lost 6 bases and the J gene lost 4 bases, with 10 bases spanning the gap.

This chain joins TRBV15 and TRBJ1-1; D gene unclear. Trimming pared 1 base from V and 0 bases from J, leaving 9 bases between. Germline-derived CDR1 and CDR2 are LNHNV and YYDKDF (reference sequence). The CDR3 length is 15 residues. The CDR3 spells CATSRAGRLNTEAFF. The CDR3 DNA reads TGTGCCACCAGCAGAGCAGGACGGCTGAACACTGAAGCTTTCTTT.